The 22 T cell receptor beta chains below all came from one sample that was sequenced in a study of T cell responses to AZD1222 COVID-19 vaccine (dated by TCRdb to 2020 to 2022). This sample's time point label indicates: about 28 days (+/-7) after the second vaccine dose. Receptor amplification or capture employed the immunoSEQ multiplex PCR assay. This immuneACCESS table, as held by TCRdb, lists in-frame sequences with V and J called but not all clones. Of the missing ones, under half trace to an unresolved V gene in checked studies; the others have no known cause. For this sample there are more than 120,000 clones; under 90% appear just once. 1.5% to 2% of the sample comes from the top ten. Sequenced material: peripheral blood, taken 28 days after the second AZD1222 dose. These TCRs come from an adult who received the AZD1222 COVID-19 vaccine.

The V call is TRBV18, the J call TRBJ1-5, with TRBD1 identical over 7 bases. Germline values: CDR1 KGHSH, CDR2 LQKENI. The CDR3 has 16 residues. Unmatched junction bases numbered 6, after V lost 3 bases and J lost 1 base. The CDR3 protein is CASSPVGGWSNQPQHF. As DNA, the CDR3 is TGTGCCAGCTCACCGGTAGGGGGCTGGAGCAATCAGCCCCAGCATTTT.

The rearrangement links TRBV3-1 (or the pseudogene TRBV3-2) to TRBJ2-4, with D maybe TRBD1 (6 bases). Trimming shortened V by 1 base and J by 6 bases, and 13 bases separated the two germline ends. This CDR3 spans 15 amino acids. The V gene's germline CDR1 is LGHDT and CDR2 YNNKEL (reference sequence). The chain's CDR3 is CASSQGDNLRNIQYF. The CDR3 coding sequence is TGTGCCAGCAGCCAAGGGGACAACCTGAGAAACATTCAGTACTTC.

The CDR3 spells CASSQDANTGELFF. CDR3 sequence (DNA): TGTGCCAGCAGCCAAGATGCGAACACCGGGGAGCTGTTTTTT. V is TRBV4-2 and J is TRBJ2-2; D unclear. V was shortened by 0 bases and J by 0 bases, with 2 bases between the two germline ends. The CDR3 loop spans 14 amino acids. Germline V gene lookup returns CDR1 LGHNA and CDR2 YNFKEQ.

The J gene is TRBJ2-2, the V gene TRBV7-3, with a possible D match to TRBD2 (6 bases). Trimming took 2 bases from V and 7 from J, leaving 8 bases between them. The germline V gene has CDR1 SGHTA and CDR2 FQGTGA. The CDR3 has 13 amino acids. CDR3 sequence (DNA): TGTGCCAGCAGCTTATCGGAGGGCGGGGAGCTGTTTTTT. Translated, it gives CASSLSEGGELFF.

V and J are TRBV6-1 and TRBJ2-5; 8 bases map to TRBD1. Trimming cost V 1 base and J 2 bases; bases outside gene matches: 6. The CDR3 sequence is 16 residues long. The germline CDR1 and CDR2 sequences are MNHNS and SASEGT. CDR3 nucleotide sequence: TGTGCCAGCAGTGAAGGGACAGGGACCCCACAAGAGACCCAGTACTTC. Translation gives CASSEGTGTPQETQYF.

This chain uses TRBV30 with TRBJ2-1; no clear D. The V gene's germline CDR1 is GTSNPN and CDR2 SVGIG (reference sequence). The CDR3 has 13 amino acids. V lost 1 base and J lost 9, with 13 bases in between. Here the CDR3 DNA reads TGTGCCTGGAGTGCGGCTGAAAACAGTGAGCAGTTCTTC. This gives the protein CAWSAAENSEQFF.

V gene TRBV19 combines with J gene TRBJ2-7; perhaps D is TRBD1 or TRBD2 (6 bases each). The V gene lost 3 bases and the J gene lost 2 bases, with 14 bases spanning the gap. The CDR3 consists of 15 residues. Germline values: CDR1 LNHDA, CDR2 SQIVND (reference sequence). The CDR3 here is CASSIGGGKTYEQYF. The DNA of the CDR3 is TGTGCCAGTAGTATTGGAGGGGGGAAGACCTACGAGCAGTACTTC.

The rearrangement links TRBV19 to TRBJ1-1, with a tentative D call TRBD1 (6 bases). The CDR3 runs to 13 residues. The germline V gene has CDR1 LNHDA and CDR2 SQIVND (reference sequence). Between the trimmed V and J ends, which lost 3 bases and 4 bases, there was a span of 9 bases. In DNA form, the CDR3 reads TGTGCCAGTAGTATCAGGGGTAGCACTGAAGCTTTCTTT. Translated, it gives CASSIRGSTEAFF.

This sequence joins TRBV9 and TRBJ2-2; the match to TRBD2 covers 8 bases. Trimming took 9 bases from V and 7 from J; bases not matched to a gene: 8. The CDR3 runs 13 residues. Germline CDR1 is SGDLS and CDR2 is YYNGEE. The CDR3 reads CATQRELIGELFF. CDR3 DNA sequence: TGTGCCACCCAGCGGGAGTTAATCGGGGAGCTGTTTTTT.

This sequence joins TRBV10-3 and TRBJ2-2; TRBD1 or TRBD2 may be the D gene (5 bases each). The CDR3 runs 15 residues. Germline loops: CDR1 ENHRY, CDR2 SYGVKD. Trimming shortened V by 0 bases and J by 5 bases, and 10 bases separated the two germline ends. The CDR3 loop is CAISESGVKTGELFF. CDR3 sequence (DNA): TGTGCCATCAGTGAGTCGGGGGTCAAAACCGGGGAGCTGTTTTTT.

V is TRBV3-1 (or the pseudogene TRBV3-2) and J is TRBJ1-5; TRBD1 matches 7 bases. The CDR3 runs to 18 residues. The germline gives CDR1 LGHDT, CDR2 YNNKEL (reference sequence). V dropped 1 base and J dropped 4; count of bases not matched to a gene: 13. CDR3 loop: CASSQGSPTGAGNQPQHF. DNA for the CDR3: TGTGCCAGCAGCCAAGGGAGTCCCACAGGGGCTGGGAATCAGCCCCAGCATTTT.

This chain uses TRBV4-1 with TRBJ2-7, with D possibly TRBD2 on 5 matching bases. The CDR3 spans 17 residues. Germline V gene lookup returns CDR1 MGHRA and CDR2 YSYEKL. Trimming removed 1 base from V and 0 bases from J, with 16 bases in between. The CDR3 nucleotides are TGCGCCAGCAGCCAAGCCCGCCTCGGACTTGACTCCTACGAGCAGTACTTC. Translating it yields CASSQARLGLDSYEQYF.

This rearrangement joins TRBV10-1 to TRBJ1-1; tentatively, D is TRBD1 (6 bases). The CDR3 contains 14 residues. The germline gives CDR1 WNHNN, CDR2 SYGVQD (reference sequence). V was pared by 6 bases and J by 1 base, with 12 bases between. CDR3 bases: TGCGCCAGCAGCTTGGACAGAAAGAACACTGAAGCTTTCTTT. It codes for CASSLDRKNTEAFF.

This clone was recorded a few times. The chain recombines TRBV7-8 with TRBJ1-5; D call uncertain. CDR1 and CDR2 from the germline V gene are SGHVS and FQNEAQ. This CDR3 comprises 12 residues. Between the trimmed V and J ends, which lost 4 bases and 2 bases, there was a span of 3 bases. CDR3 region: CASSSGNQPQHF. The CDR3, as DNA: TGTGCCAGCAGCTCGGGCAATCAGCCCCAGCATTTT.

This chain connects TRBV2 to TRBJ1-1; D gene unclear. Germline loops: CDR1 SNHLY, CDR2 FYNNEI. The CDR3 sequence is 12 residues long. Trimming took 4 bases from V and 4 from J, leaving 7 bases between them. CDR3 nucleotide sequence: TGTGCCAGCAGTGTTATGGGCACTGAAGCTTTCTTT. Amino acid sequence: CASSVMGTEAFF.

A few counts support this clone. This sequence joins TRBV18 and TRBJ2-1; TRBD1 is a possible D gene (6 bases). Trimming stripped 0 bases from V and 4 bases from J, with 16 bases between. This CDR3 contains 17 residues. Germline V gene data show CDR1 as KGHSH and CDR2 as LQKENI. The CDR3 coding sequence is TGTGCCAGCTCACCACCAATTACGACAGGATTTTACAATGAGCAGTTCTTC. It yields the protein CASSPPITTGFYNEQFF.

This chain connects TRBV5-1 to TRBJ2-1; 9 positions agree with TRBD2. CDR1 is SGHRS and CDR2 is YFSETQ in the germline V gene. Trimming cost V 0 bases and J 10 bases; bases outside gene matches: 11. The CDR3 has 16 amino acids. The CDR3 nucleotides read TGCGCCAGCAGCTTGGCGGGGGGGGCAGCGGGGGGCGAGCAGTTCTTC. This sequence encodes CASSLAGGAAGGEQFF.

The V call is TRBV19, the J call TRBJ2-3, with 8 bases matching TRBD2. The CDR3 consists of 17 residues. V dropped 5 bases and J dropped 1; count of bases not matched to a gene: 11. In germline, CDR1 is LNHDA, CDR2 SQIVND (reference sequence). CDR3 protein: CASSSLAGSSGTDTQYF. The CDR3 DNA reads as TGTGCCAGTAGTTCCCTAGCGGGTTCCTCCGGCACAGATACGCAGTATTTT.

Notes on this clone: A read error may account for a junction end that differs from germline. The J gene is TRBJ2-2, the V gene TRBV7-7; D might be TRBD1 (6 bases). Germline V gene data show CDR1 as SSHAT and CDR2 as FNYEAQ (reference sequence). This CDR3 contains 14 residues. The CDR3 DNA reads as TGTGCTAGCAGCTTTAACAGGGACCGCGGGGAGCTGTTTTTT. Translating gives CASSFNRDRGELFF.

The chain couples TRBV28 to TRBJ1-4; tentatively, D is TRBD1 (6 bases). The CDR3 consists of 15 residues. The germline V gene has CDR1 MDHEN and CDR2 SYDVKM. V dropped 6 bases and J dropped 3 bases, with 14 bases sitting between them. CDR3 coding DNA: TGTGCCAGCAGACGAGAAGGGGGGGCTAATGAAAAACTGTTTTTT. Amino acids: CASRREGGANEKLFF.

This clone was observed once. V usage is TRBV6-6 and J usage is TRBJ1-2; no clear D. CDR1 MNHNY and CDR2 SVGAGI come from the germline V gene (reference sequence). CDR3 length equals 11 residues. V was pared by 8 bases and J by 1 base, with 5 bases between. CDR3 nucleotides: TGTGCCAGCGGCGATAACTATGGCTACACCTTC. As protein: CASGDNYGYTF.

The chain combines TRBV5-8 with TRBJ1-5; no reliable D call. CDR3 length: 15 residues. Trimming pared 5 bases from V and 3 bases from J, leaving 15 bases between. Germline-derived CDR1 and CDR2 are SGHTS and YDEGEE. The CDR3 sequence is CASRWEGEDNQPQHF. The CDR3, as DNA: TGTGCCAGCAGGTGGGAAGGTGAGGACAATCAGCCCCAGCATTTT.